These 30 T cell receptor beta chains were all obtained from the same sample, sequenced in a study of T cell changes during pregnancy in multiple sclerosis. Produced via immunoSEQ multiplex PCR; TCRdb's table is partial and in-frame only. The sample records just under 85,000 clones, 91% being singletons. The specimen comprised peripheral blood, sampled in the first trimester of pregnancy. These receptor sequences come from a female donor with multiple sclerosis, enrolled in a pregnancy study.

This sequence joins TRBV11-3 and TRBJ2-4; 9 positions match TRBD1. Per the germline V gene, CDR1 is SGHNT and CDR2 is YENEEA. The CDR3 covers 14 residues. The ends lost 6 bases at V and 7 bases at J; junction bases unmatched: 7. The CDR3: CASRRGQGGNIQYF. The CDR3 region has the DNA TGTGCCAGCAGACGGGGACAGGGTGGGAACATTCAGTACTTC.

For the CDR3, the DNA is TGCGCCAGCAGCTCGTTAACTAGACTAGCCCAAGAGACCCAGTACTTC. Translation gives CASSSLTRLAQETQYF. V gene TRBV5-1 combines with J gene TRBJ2-5; TRBD2 matches 7 bases. The CDR3 sequence is 16 residues long. CDR1 SGHRS and CDR2 YFSETQ come from the germline V gene. J lost 1 base, V lost 3 bases, and 9 bases had no gene match.

The chain combines TRBV30 with TRBJ1-5; TRBD1 matches 7 bases. After removal of 7 bases from V and 4 bases from J, the junction contained 10 bases not matched to a gene. CDR3 length: 14 residues. CDR1 is GTSNPN and CDR2 is SVGIG in the germline V gene (reference sequence). The CDR3 spells CAYNRGGRNQPQHF. CDR3 nucleotide sequence: TGTGCCTACAACAGGGGCGGGAGGAATCAGCCCCAGCATTTT.

The chain links TRBV27 to TRBJ1-1; 9 bases align to TRBD1. This CDR3 contains 15 residues. The junction had 6 bases not matched to a gene; V was cut back by 2 bases and J by 5 bases. Germline CDR1 and CDR2: MNHEY and SMNVEV (reference sequence). CDR3 bases: TGTGCCAGCAGTTTAGCCGGGGACAGGGTGACTGAAGCTTTCTTT. Its translation is CASSLAGDRVTEAFF.

The chain uses TRBV18 and TRBJ1-1; D is ambiguous. The CDR3 covers 14 residues. V dropped 3 bases and J dropped 0 bases, with 8 bases sitting between them. Germline loops: CDR1 KGHSH, CDR2 LQKENI. The CDR3 DNA reads TGTGCCAGCTCACCCCTTACACTGAACACTGAAGCTTTCTTT. Its translation is CASSPLTLNTEAFF.

This clone was found once. The chain joins TRBV5-4 to TRBJ2-1, with 14 positions matching TRBD2. Losses at the gene ends were 3 bases for V and 9 bases for J; bases not matched to a gene: 5. The CDR3 covers 15 residues. Germline loops: CDR1 SGHNT, CDR2 YYREEE (reference sequence). The DNA of the CDR3 is TGTGCCAGCAGCTCCGGGACTAGCGGGAGTATTGAGCAGTTCTTC. This codes for CASSSGTSGSIEQFF.

The V and J genes are TRBV5-1 and TRBJ1-5, with D possibly TRBD1 on 6 matching bases. CDR3 length: 14 residues. Germline values: CDR1 SGHRS, CDR2 YFSETQ. V lost 4 bases to trimming and J lost 0 bases, with 8 bases between them. DNA of the CDR3: TGCGCCAGCAGCCCAGGGGATAGCAATCAGCCCCAGCATTTT. As protein: CASSPGDSNQPQHF.

This clone was seen only a few times. The chain uses TRBV9 and TRBJ2-2; the D is unclear. Trimming removed 4 bases from V and 4 bases from J, with 5 bases in between. The CDR3 runs to 12 residues. CDR1 is SGDLS, CDR2 YYNGEE, per germline. DNA for the CDR3: TGTGCCAGCAGCATATCCACCGGGGAGCTGTTTTTT. This sequence encodes CASSISTGELFF.

This chain links TRBV27 with TRBJ1-2; 8 bases are shared with TRBD1. Germline-derived CDR1 and CDR2 are MNHEY and SMNVEV (reference sequence). This CDR3 has 17 residues. V gave up 0 bases and J gave up 7 bases; unmatched junction bases: 13. CDR3 sequence (DNA): TGTGCCAGCAGTTTATCGTGGACAGGGAGCGGTAAGGGTGGCTACACCTTC. Translation: CASSLSWTGSGKGGYTF.

V usage is TRBV5-6 and J usage is TRBJ1-6, with 8 bases identical to TRBD1. The CDR3 has 15 amino acids. V was clipped by 4 bases and J by 7 bases; unmatched bases: 7. Germline V gives CDR1 SGHDT, CDR2 YYEEEE. CDR3 in DNA: TGTGCCAGCAGCCTGCAGGGGGCTGGGAATTCACCCCTCCACTTT. This translates into CASSLQGAGNSPLHF.

The J gene is TRBJ2-3, the V gene TRBV7-8, with 7 bases matching TRBD1. CDR1 and CDR2 from the germline V gene are SGHVS and FQNEAQ. The CDR3 sequence is 14 residues long. Unmatched junction bases numbered 5, after V lost 6 bases and J lost 2 bases. CDR3: CASSLTGNTDTQYF. CDR3 bases: TGTGCCAGCAGTCTGACAGGGAACACAGATACGCAGTATTTT.

The CDR3 here is CASSQEPGQNYGYTF. The CDR3, as DNA: TGCGCCAGCAGCCAAGAACCGGGACAGAACTATGGCTACACCTTC. The rearrangement links TRBV4-1 to TRBJ1-2; 7 nucleotides agree with TRBD1. The CDR3 has 15 residues. The J segment lost 2 bases and the V segment lost 0 bases, leaving 3 bases of the junction unmatched. Germline V gives CDR1 MGHRA, CDR2 YSYEKL.

The chain has TRBV7-2 and TRBJ1-1, with D possibly being TRBD1 (6 bases). The CDR3 runs to 18 residues. V dropped 1 base and J dropped 1 base, with 19 bases sitting between them. The germline V gene encodes CDR1 SGHTA and CDR2 FQGNSA. The CDR3 protein is CASSLEGGRALPNTEAFF. The CDR3, as DNA: TGTGCCAGCAGCTTAGAAGGGGGGAGGGCACTTCCGAACACTGAAGCTTTCTTT.

The V call is TRBV6-5, the J call TRBJ1-5; tentative D call: TRBD1 (6 bases). There are 13 residues in the CDR3. Trimming took off 2 bases at V and 4 bases at J, with 6 bases between the two ends. The germline gives CDR1 MNHEY, CDR2 SVGAGI. In DNA form, the CDR3 reads TGTGCCAGCAGTTACCAGGGGAATCAGCCCCAGCATTTT. This codes for CASSYQGNQPQHF.

The chain employs TRBV27 and TRBJ1-1; maybe TRBD1 (6 bases). Germline assignment: CDR1 MNHEY and CDR2 SMNVEV (reference sequence). The CDR3 consists of 16 residues. V lost 4 bases and J 4 bases, leaving 19 bases between the germline ends. CDR3 DNA: TGTGCCAGCAGTTCCCCCCGAGGGGGAAGGGGCACTGAAGCTTTCTTT. It encodes CASSSPRGGRGTEAFF.

The V and J genes are TRBV2 and TRBJ2-2; D possibly corresponds to TRBD1 (5 bases). The CDR3 loop spans 15 amino acids. Looked up from germline, CDR1 is SNHLY and CDR2 is FYNNEI. V was pared by 9 bases and J by 2 bases, with 16 bases between. This CDR3 reads CASMGLVRNTGELFF. DNA for the CDR3: TGTGCCAGTATGGGGCTAGTTCGAAACACCGGGGAGCTGTTTTTT.

This clone came up once. This chain links TRBV2 with TRBJ1-2; 10 bases agree with TRBD1. The ends lost 6 bases at V and 7 bases at J; junction bases unmatched: 5. Germline values: CDR1 SNHLY, CDR2 FYNNEI. The CDR3 covers 13 residues. The CDR3 nucleotides are TGTGCCAGCAGGCGGGACAGGGGTGGTGGCTACACCTTC. Its protein is CASRRDRGGGYTF. Looking up the rest from reference TRBV2 and TRBJ1-2 gives the full variable domain: EPEVTQTPSHQVTQMGQEVILRCVPISNHLYFYWYRQILGQKVEFLVSFYNNEISEKSEIFDDQFSVERPDGSNFTLKIRSTKLEDSAMYFCASRRDRGGGYTFGSGTRLTVV.

V and J are TRBV7-3 and TRBJ2-1; 13 nucleotides line up with TRBD2. Unmatched junction bases numbered 3, after V lost 2 bases and J lost 8 bases. Germline V gives CDR1 SGHTA, CDR2 FQGTGA. The CDR3 extends over 15 amino acids. The CDR3 bases are TGTGCCAGCAGCTTAGGGGGACTAGCGGGGTATGAGCAGTTCTTC. It yields the protein CASSLGGLAGYEQFF.

The chain is built from TRBV6-1 and TRBJ1-4; the D is unclear. There are 15 residues in the CDR3. V gave up 7 bases and J gave up 5 bases, with 17 bases separating them. Germline values: CDR1 MNHNS, CDR2 SASEGT. CDR3 sequence: CASKDRGRANEKLFF. CDR3 sequence (DNA): TGTGCCAGCAAGGACCGGGGAAGGGCCAATGAAAAACTGTTTTTT.

The chain joins TRBV27 to TRBJ2-6, with D perhaps matching TRBD1 (5 bases). Deletions cut 6 bases from V and 0 bases from J, with 9 bases between. Per the germline V gene, CDR1 is MNHEY and CDR2 is SMNVEV (reference sequence). CDR3 length: 15 residues. CDR3 residues: CASRLTVSGANVLTF. The CDR3 DNA reads TGTGCCAGCAGGCTGACAGTCTCTGGGGCCAACGTCCTGACTTTC.

Worth noting for this clone: The junction differs from germline at one of its ends, possibly a read error. The chain has TRBV7-7 and TRBJ2-1; 11 bases match TRBD2. The CDR3 length is 17 residues. Germline V gene data show CDR1 as SSHAT and CDR2 as FNYEAQ (reference sequence). CDR3 nucleotide sequence: TGTGCTAGCAGCTTAGAACTAGCGGGAGCACCGGGCAATGAGCAGTTCTTC. Translation gives CASSLELAGAPGNEQFF.

This chain joins TRBV7-8 and TRBJ1-3, with a tentative D call TRBD1 (6 bases). CDR3 size: 15 residues. With 1 base removed from V and 2 bases from J, the gap between germline ends came to 9 bases. Germline V gives CDR1 SGHVS, CDR2 FQNEAQ. In DNA form, the CDR3 reads TGTGCCAGCAGCTTAGTATCAGGGGCTGGAAACACCATATATTTT. It encodes CASSLVSGAGNTIYF.

The chain uses TRBV19 and TRBJ2-7, with D maybe TRBD1 (5 bases). CDR1 is LNHDA, CDR2 SQIVND, per germline (reference sequence). V was trimmed by 5 bases and J by 6 bases, leaving 26 bases between them. The CDR3 runs 17 residues. This CDR3 is CASSSTPGHPRSVEQYF. The CDR3 region has the DNA TGTGCCAGTAGTTCAACCCCCGGACACCCGAGATCGGTCGAGCAGTACTTC. Drawing the rest from reference TRBV19 and TRBJ2-7, the complete variable domain is DGGITQSPKYLFRKEGQNVTLSCEQNLNHDAMYWYRQDPGQGLRLIYYSQIVNDFQKGDIAEGYSVSREKKESFPLTVTSAQKNPTAFYLCASSSTPGHPRSVEQYFGPGTRLTVT.

This clone was seen once. V is TRBV4-1 and J is TRBJ2-5; TRBD2 aligns across 8 bases. The CDR3 is 16 residues long. The germline CDR1 and CDR2 sequences are MGHRA and YSYEKL. Trimming took 2 bases from V and 5 from J; bases not matched to a gene: 10. In DNA, the CDR3 is TGCGCCAGCAGCCAATACGGACTAGCTTCCCCCGAGACCCAGTACTTC. This translates into CASSQYGLASPETQYF.

The rearrangement joins TRBV10-3 to TRBJ2-7; maybe TRBD1 (5 bases). CDR1 and CDR2 from the germline V gene are ENHRY and SYGVKD. The ends were cut back, 9 bases at V and 2 bases at J, with 11 bases in the middle. The CDR3 has 12 residues. Here the CDR3 reads CAMGLSTYEQYF. In DNA, the CDR3 is TGTGCCATGGGGCTAAGCACCTACGAGCAGTACTTC.

V and J are TRBV7-2 and TRBJ2-2; D call uncertain. The germline gives CDR1 SGHTA, CDR2 FQGNSA. The CDR3 has 13 residues. V shed 3 bases and J shed 6 bases, with 8 bases lying between them. CDR3 coding DNA: TGTGCCAGCAGCTTGTCGCGCTCCGGGGAGCTGTTTTTT. Residues: CASSLSRSGELFF.

The chain recombines TRBV11-2 with TRBJ2-2; TRBD2 matches 9 bases. The germline gives CDR1 SGHAT, CDR2 FQNNGV. This CDR3 spans 17 amino acids. V lost 4 bases and J lost 3; bases outside the gene matches: 9. The CDR3 protein is CASSSGRAGGHTGELFF. The CDR3 DNA is TGTGCCAGCAGCTCCGGGCGAGCGGGGGGTCACACCGGGGAGCTGTTTTTT.

This sequence joins TRBV7-4 and TRBJ1-5, with D possibly matching TRBD1 (6 bases). This CDR3 comprises 16 residues. Trimming took 7 bases from V and 2 from J, leaving 18 bases between them. From germline, CDR1 is SGHVT and CDR2 SQSDAQ. The CDR3 loop reads CASIQPPGAGNQPQHF. The CDR3 DNA is TGTGCCAGCATCCAACCCCCAGGGGCGGGCAATCAGCCCCAGCATTTT.

This clone has a handful of counts. This chain connects TRBV4-2 to TRBJ1-6; 9 nucleotides agree with TRBD1. This CDR3 contains 16 residues. Germline V gene data show CDR1 as LGHNA and CDR2 as YNFKEQ. J was trimmed by 10 bases and V by 0 bases; bases with no gene match: 7. The CDR3 DNA reads as TGTGCCAGCAGCCAAGATCGGGGGACAGGGCCGTCACCCCTCCACTTT. This sequence encodes CASSQDRGTGPSPLHF.

The chain combines TRBV5-6 with TRBJ2-4, with 14 bases aligning to TRBD2. Germline assignment: CDR1 SGHDT and CDR2 YYEEEE. There are 16 residues in the CDR3. Germline trimming cut 2 bases from V and 8 bases from J; bases unmatched to any gene: 6. CDR3 bases: TGTGCCAGCAGCTTCGGGACTAGCGGGAGTCTAGACATTCAGTACTTC. Translating gives CASSFGTSGSLDIQYF.